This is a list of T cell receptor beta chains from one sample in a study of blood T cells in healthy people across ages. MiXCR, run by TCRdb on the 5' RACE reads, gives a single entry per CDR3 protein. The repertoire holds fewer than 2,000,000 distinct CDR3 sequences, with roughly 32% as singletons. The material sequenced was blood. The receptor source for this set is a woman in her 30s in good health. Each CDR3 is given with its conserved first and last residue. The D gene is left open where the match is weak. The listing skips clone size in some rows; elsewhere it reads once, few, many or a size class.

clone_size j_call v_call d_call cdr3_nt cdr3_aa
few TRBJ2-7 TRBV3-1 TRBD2 TGTGCCAGCAGCGCCACGGCGGGGGGCACCTACGAGCAGTACTTC CASSATAGGTYEQYF
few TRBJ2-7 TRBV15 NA TGTGCCACCAGCAGAGATTGGGGCCCCCCGTACGAGCAGTACTTC CATSRDWGPPYEQYF
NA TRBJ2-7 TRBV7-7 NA TGTGCCAGCAGCGTTACTAGAGCGGCGTTGGAGATCCAGTACTTC CASSVTRAALEIQYF
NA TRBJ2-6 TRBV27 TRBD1 TGTGCCAGCAGTTTCTCGTCAACAGGGGTATCTGGGGCCAACGTCCTGACTTTC CASSFSSTGVSGANVLTF
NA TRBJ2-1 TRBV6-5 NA TGTGCCAGCAGTTCAAGTTCCGGGGGGCCTAGGGCGGCGCAGTTCTTC CASSSSSGGPRAAQFF
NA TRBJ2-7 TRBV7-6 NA TGTGCCAGCAACTCACCTGACCTCGAGCAGTACTTC CASNSPDLEQYF
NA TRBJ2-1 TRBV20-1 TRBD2 TGCAGTGCTAGAGGGACTAGCGGGACGTACAATGAGCAGTTCTTC CSARGTSGTYNEQFF
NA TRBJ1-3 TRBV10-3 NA TGTGCCATCACCGAACCCTCGACGGACGGAAACACCATATATTTT CAITEPSTDGNTIYF
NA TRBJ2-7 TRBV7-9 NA TGTGCCAGCAGCTTCGGGTTCGGGGCTAGATCCAATGAGCAGTACTTC CASSFGFGARSNEQYF
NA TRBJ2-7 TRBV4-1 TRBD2 TGCGCCAGCAGCCAAGAGACTAGCGGGGGGGCCAGTCCCTACGAGCAGTACTTC CASSQETSGGASPYEQYF
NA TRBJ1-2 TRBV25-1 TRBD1 TGTGCCAGCACCAAACAGGGGGGTGGCTACACCTTC CASTKQGGGYTF
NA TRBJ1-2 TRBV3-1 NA TGTGCCAGCACCGAGACGGGGGGCAACTATGGCTACACCTTC CASTETGGNYGYTF
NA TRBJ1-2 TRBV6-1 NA TGTGCCAGCAGTGCTACAGGAGAGTATGGCTACACCTTC CASSATGEYGYTF
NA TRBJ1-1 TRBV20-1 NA TGCAGTGCTAGAGGCCAAGGGGGGTGGGCCACTGAAGCTTTCTTT CSARGQGGWATEAFF
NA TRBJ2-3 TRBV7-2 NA TGTGCCAGCAGCACAGGACTTGCCTCGGATACGCAGTATTTT CASSTGLASDTQYF
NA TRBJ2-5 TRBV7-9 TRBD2 TGTGCCAGCAGCCCAGCGGGAGGGAAACAAGAGACCCAGTACTTC CASSPAGGKQETQYF
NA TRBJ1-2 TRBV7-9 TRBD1 TGTGCCAGCAGCTCCGACAGGACAGGGGAAGGTTATGGCTACACCTTC CASSSDRTGEGYGYTF
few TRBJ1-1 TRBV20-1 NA TGCAGTGCTAGATTGCAGACCATGAACACTGAAGCTTTCTTT CSARLQTMNTEAFF
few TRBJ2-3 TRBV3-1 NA TGTGCCAGCAGCCAGGCCTCGACTAGCACAGATACGCAGTATTTT CASSQASTSTDTQYF
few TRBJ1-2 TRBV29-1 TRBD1 TGCAGCGTTGAAAACAGGGGCCGGGGCACTTATGGCTACACCTTC CSVENRGRGTYGYTF
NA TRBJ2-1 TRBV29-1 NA TGCAGCGTTGAGGCCTGTAATGAGCAGTTCTTC CSVEACNEQFF
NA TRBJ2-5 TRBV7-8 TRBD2 TGTGCCGGCAGCCCCGGGGGACGGGGGGTTCGGGAGACCCAGTACTTC CAGSPGGRGVRETQYF
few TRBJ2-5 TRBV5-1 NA TGCGCCAGCCGCGGGGACACCCAAGAGACCCAGTACTTC CASRGDTQETQYF
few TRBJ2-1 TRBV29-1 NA TGCAGCCTTCGAGGAGGGAACAATGAGCAGTTCTTC CSLRGGNNEQFF